This TCR beta chain is from a study of metastatic and nonmetastatic thyroid tumors. Overall study: Repertoires from blood and tumor or nodule tissue of malignant and benign thyroid patients were compared.

CDR1 and CDR2 from the germline V gene are LNHDA and SQIVND (reference sequence). This CDR3 is 11 amino acids long. Under the authors' procedure: A classifier for distant metastasis in papillary thyroid cancer was constructed using CDR3 differences observed across clinicopathological groups. Through MiXCR, TCRdb re-clonotyped the PCR reads. What appears here as the V and J calls and clone size reflects TCRdb's work, not the paper's. Counted here are approximately 21,000 clones, 27% occurring once; the ten biggest clones make up around 5.8%. Overall study findings and caveats: Benign nodules were reported to have significantly lower TCR beta diversity than malignant thyroid tumors, in blood and tumor.

Ahead of thyroid surgery, no patient had received treatment of any kind. This clone was observed a few times. Its target is unknown. The germline gene is not matched at one end of the junction; a read error may be the cause. The sequence came from a female donor with papillary thyroid cancer or a benign thyroid nodule (not recorded which). Some clones in this sample may be carry-over from other donors' samples. Sequencing was done on a sample of blood. The chain is built from TRBV19 and TRBJ1-2; D is unresolved. The CDR3 nucleotides are TGTGTCAGTAGTATACAGTATGTCTACACCTTC. Its protein is CVSSIQYVYTF. Combining the CDR3 with reference TRBV19 and TRBJ1-2 gives the whole variable domain DGGITQSPKYLFRKEGQNVTLSCEQNLNHDAMYWYRQDPGQGLRLIYYSQIVNDFQKGDIAEGYSVSREKKESFPLTVTSAQKNPTAFYLCVSSIQYVYTFGSGTRLTVV.